One and the same sample provided the 17 T cell receptor beta chains below, sequenced in a study of T-cell reconstitution after alpha-beta-depleted transplantation in children. Unique molecular identifiers were incorporated when the TCRbeta library was constructed. TCRdb used MiXCR to reprocess the PCR reads, holding one entry per CDR3 protein. The repertoire holds about 540,000 distinct CDR3 sequences, about 18% seen once, with 2.5% to 4% in the top ten. This specimen consisted of PBMCs from the stem cell graft donor, obtained from the stem cell graft. Source of these receptors: a human donor who donated a stem cell graft to a child with acute lymphoblastic leukemia.

This clonotype was observed a few times. V gene TRBV9 combines with J gene TRBJ1-1; unclear D gene. This CDR3 spans 15 amino acids. The germline V gene has CDR1 SGDLS and CDR2 YYNGEE. Trimming cost V 3 bases and J 1 base, with 13 bases left between them. CDR3 bases: TGTGCCAGCAGCGACCGCTTGGGGTGGAACACTGAAGCTTTCTTT. Protein: CASSDRLGWNTEAFF. The whole variable domain, filled in from reference TRBV9 and TRBJ1-1, reads DSGVTQTPKHLITATGQRVTLRCSPRSGDLSVYWYQQSLDQGLQFLIQYYNGEERAKGNILERFSAQQFPDLHSELNLSSLELGDSALYFCASSDRLGWNTEAFFGQGTRLTVV.

In this sample, this clonotype turned up a few times. J is TRBJ2-5 and V is TRBV6-1, with 11 bases aligning to TRBD2. The CDR3 runs to 16 residues. Unmatched junction bases numbered 5, after V lost 4 bases and J lost 1 base. Germline loops: CDR1 MNHNS, CDR2 SASEGT. CDR3 coding DNA: TGTGCCAGCAGTGCGGGACTAGCGGAAATCCAAGAGACCCAGTACTTC. Translating it yields CASSAGLAEIQETQYF.

This clonotype occurred a few times. V usage is TRBV10-3 and J usage is TRBJ1-1; D unresolved. CDR1 is ENHRY, CDR2 SYGVKD, per germline. Deletions cut 6 bases from V and 3 bases from J, with 8 bases between. This CDR3 has 12 amino acids. CDR3 loop: CAIRDLYTEAFF. Written as DNA, the CDR3 is TGTGCCATCAGGGATTTGTACACTGAAGCTTTCTTT.

This clonotype was detected a few times. This chain joins TRBV13 and TRBJ1-2; possibly TRBD1 for D (5 bases). The germline gives CDR1 PRHDT, CDR2 FYEKMQ (reference sequence). CDR3 length: 14 amino acids. V was shortened by 4 bases and J by 11 bases, with 20 bases between the two germline ends. CDR3 amino acids: CASSWVRVPKGYTF. As DNA, the CDR3 is TGTGCCAGCAGCTGGGTCCGGGTCCCAAAGGGGTACACCTTC.

The rearrangement uses TRBV7-9 and TRBJ2-4; no clear D. Germline CDR1 reads SEHNR; CDR2 reads FQNEAQ (reference sequence). V was clipped by 1 base and J by 2 bases, with 9 bases between them. The CDR3 is made up of 15 amino acids. The CDR3, as DNA: TGTGCCAGCAGCTTAGTAGGAAAGACCAAAAACATTCAGTACTTC. This sequence encodes CASSLVGKTKNIQYF.

This clonotype has a handful of counts. This rearrangement joins TRBV5-1 to TRBJ1-2; TRBD1 might be the D (6 bases). This CDR3 comprises 14 residues. V dropped 0 bases and J dropped 3 bases, with 9 bases sitting between them. Looked up from germline, CDR1 is SGHRS and CDR2 is YFSETQ. This CDR3 reads CASSLGQEDYGYTF. DNA of the CDR3: TGCGCCAGCAGCTTGGGACAGGAAGACTATGGCTACACCTTC.

This clonotype occurred many times. The rearrangement uses TRBV7-2 and TRBJ1-1, with a possible D match to TRBD1 (5 bases). The CDR3 has 12 amino acids. Germline CDR1 reads SGHTA; CDR2 reads FQGNSA. Between the trimmed V and J ends, which lost 5 bases and 10 bases, there was a span of 14 bases. The CDR3, as DNA: TGTGCCAGCAGCCCAGGGACGGCCGTAGCTTTCTTT. Its translation is CASSPGTAVAFF.

This clonotype has more than one count but fewer than ten. The chain employs TRBV20-1 and TRBJ1-2, with no clear D. Trimming pared 3 bases from V and 4 bases from J, leaving 3 bases between. Germline CDR1 reads DFQATT; CDR2 reads SNEGSKA (reference sequence). The CDR3 sequence is 10 residues long. CDR3 DNA sequence: TGCAGTGCTAGGGTCTATGGCTACACCTTC. It specifies CSARVYGYTF.

The DNA of the CDR3 is TGTGCCAGCAGCCTCTCAGGGGCGGGGGACGAGCAGTACTTC. This gives the protein CASSLSGAGDEQYF. J is TRBJ2-7 and V is TRBV7-3, with D perhaps matching TRBD2 (7 bases). Germline V CDR1 and CDR2: SGHTA, FQGTGA. The CDR3 covers 14 residues. The V gene lost 5 bases and the J gene lost 5 bases, with 16 bases spanning the gap. The complete variable domain, with remaining parts taken from reference TRBV7-3 and TRBJ2-7, reads GAGVSQTPSNKVTEKGKYVELRCDPISGHTALYWYRQSLGQGPEFLIYFQGTGAADDSGLPNDRFFAVRPEGSVSTLKIQRTERGDSAVYLCASSLSGAGDEQYFGPGTRLTVT.

The genes are TRBV14 and TRBJ2-7; 14 nucleotides match TRBD2. Germline V CDR1 and CDR2: SGHDN, FVKESK. V lost 4 bases, J lost 4 bases, and 6 bases stayed unmatched. There are 16 residues in the CDR3. DNA of the CDR3: TGTGCCAGCAGCCGAGGGACTAGCGGGAGTTCGTACGAGCAGTACTTC. Protein product: CASSRGTSGSSYEQYF.

The rearrangement joins TRBV9 to TRBJ1-1; D is possibly TRBD1 (5 bases). The CDR3 covers 18 residues. V was pared by 4 bases and J by 1 base, with 23 bases between. The V gene's germline CDR1 is SGDLS and CDR2 YYNGEE. CDR3 sequence reads: CASSSPGASVQTNTEAFF. The CDR3 DNA sequence: TGTGCCAGCAGCTCCCCCGGGGCCAGTGTACAGACGAACACTGAAGCTTTCTTT.

This clonotype showed up many times. V usage is TRBV29-1 and J usage is TRBJ1-6; 7 nucleotides match TRBD1. From germline, CDR1 is SQVTM and CDR2 ANQGSEA. The CDR3 runs 13 residues. V gave up 3 bases and J gave up 7 bases; unmatched junction bases: 3. The CDR3 DNA sequence: TGCAGCGTTGACGTAGGGGGCAATTCACCCCTCCACTTT. Translating gives CSVDVGGNSPLHF. Using reference TRBV29-1 and TRBJ1-6 for the parts outside the CDR3, the full variable domain is SAVISQKPSRDICQRGTSLTIQCQVDSQVTMMFWYRQQPGQSLTLIATANQGSEATYESGFVIDKFPISRPNLTFSTLTVSNMSPEDSSIYLCSVDVGGNSPLHFGNGTRLTVT.

The V call is TRBV25-1, the J call TRBJ2-5; 8 bases match TRBD1. CDR3 length: 15 amino acids. Germline CDR1 and CDR2: MGHDK and SYGVNS. After removal of 4 bases from V and 5 bases from J, the junction contained 9 bases not matched to a gene. The CDR3 here is CASSGLDRVGETQYF. The CDR3, as DNA: TGTGCCAGCAGTGGCCTGGACAGGGTTGGGGAGACCCAGTACTTC.

In DNA, the CDR3 is TGTGCCAGCAGCCTCCGGGACAGGGACCGATCACCCCTCCACTTT. It specifies CASSLRDRDRSPLHF. This chain links TRBV6-1 with TRBJ1-6; 9 bases match TRBD1. Germline CDR1 is MNHNS and CDR2 is SASEGT. J was trimmed by 10 bases and V by 6 bases; bases with no gene match: 10. This CDR3 region has 15 residues.

In this sample, this clonotype turned up a few times. Here the CDR3 DNA reads TGTGCCAGCAGCTCCAAAACCTCCTACAATGAGCAGTTCTTC. Protein product: CASSSKTSYNEQFF. This chain joins TRBV7-9 and TRBJ2-1; D is uncertain. The CDR3 sequence is 14 residues long. Germline V gives CDR1 SEHNR, CDR2 FQNEAQ (reference sequence). V lost 4 bases, J lost 0 bases, and 7 bases lay in between. Looking up the rest from reference TRBV7-9 and TRBJ2-1 gives the full variable domain: DTGVSQNPRHKITKRGQNVTFRCDPISEHNRLYWYRQTLGQGPEFLTYFQNEAQLEKSRLLSDRFSAERPKGSFSTLEIQRTEQGDSAMYLCASSSKTSYNEQFFGPGTRLTVL.

The sample holds one count of this clonotype. The chain recombines TRBV20-1 with TRBJ2-2, with 9 bases matching TRBD1. This CDR3 is 16 amino acids long. Looked up from germline, CDR1 is DFQATT and CDR2 is SNEGSKA (reference sequence). J was trimmed by 4 bases and V by 4 bases; bases with no gene match: 10. The CDR3 reads CSATESGQGSTGELFF. The CDR3 region has the DNA TGCAGTGCTACCGAATCCGGACAGGGGAGCACCGGGGAGCTGTTTTTT.

The chain recombines TRBV4-1 with TRBJ2-3; 7 nucleotides line up with TRBD2. Germline V lookup: CDR1 MGHRA, CDR2 YSYEKL. With V trimmed by 0 bases and J by 3 bases, 24 bases remained unmatched. The CDR3 covers 22 residues. CDR3 sequence (DNA): TGCGCCAGCAGCCAAGATCGTTCTGTTGGCCCCCGGGGCGGGAGATATACAGATACGCAGTATTTT. Encoded protein: CASSQDRSVGPRGGRYTDTQYF.